This TCR beta chain was documented in a study of T cell responses to AZD1222 COVID-19 vaccine. The CDR3 length is 16 residues. CDR1 and CDR2 (germline): LGHNT, FRNRAP. V lost 0 bases to trimming and J lost 2 bases, with 13 bases between them. Produced via immunoSEQ multiplex PCR; TCRdb's table is partial and in-frame only. The table shows roughly 130,000 clones, with 90% to 95% occurring only once. This material consisted of peripheral blood, taken on day 0 of AZD1222 vaccination. This receptor was obtained from an adult in good health. The chain employs TRBV12-5 and TRBJ2-5; D remains ambiguous. CDR3 nucleotides: TGTGCTAGTGGTTTGGTACTTGGAAGTACACAAGAGACCCAGTACTTC. As protein: CASGLVLGSTQETQYF.